The T cell receptor beta chain under discussion was sequenced for a study of blood T cell repertoires in COVID-19. Clones were read by immunoSEQ multiplex PCR, and TCRdb kept only the in-frame ones, dropping some. The sample yields about 210,000 clones, around 88% seen once. The CDR3 extends over 17 amino acids. Sequencing input: PBMCs or T cells enriched from blood (not recorded which). The genes are TRBV21-1 and TRBJ1-6; the tabulated D call, TRBD1, remains unverified against the DNA. TRBV21-1 is assigned pseudogene status. This clonotype was sampled from a middle-aged woman with acute COVID-19. This chain's CDR3 is CASSKVATGGYNSPLHF. CDR3 bases: TGTGCCAGCAGCAAAGTTGCGACAGGGGGTTATAATTCACCCCTCCACTTT.